The 22 T cell receptor beta chains below were found in one sample sequenced in a study of blood T cells in healthy people across ages. The use of a sample-barcoded 5' primer and a J-beta primer mix characterized a second PCR of about 7 to 12 cycles. TCRdb re-called the 5' RACE reads with MiXCR, one entry per CDR3 protein. The table records almost 1 million distinct CDR3 sequences, just over 50% of them present only once. Material: blood. The source is a woman between 55 and 75 years old in good health.

V and J are TRBV20-1 and TRBJ2-1, with D possibly being TRBD1 (6 bases). V lost 0 bases and J 8 bases, leaving 11 bases between the germline ends. This CDR3 contains 13 residues. The germline gives CDR1 DFQATT, CDR2 SNEGSKA (reference sequence). The CDR3 sequence: CSARDPRGYEQFF. DNA of the CDR3: TGCAGTGCTAGAGACCCGAGGGGGTATGAGCAGTTCTTC.

A few counts support this clonotype. The chain couples TRBV2 to TRBJ2-3; 7 nucleotides align to TRBD2. The germline V gene encodes CDR1 SNHLY and CDR2 FYNNEI. The V and J ends lost 7 bases and 1 base, in that order; junction bases with no gene match: 5. This CDR3 contains 14 residues. CDR3 protein: CASTFGRRTDTQYF. CDR3 bases: TGTGCCAGCACGTTCGGGAGGCGCACAGATACGCAGTATTTT.

With regard to this clonotype: This may be a read error: a much more frequent sequence differs by one nucleotide. The rearrangement uses TRBV29-1 and TRBJ2-1; 7 bases agree with TRBD1. J gave up 10 bases and V 0 bases, and 9 bases lay outside the gene matches. Per germline, CDR1 SQVTM and CDR2 ANQGSEA. The CDR3 runs 14 residues. This CDR3 reads CSVEEGRGLYEQFF. The CDR3 region has the DNA TGCAGCGTTGAAGAGGGTAGGGGGCTATACGAGCAGTTCTTC.

The chain joins TRBV4-1 to TRBJ2-3; D is tentatively TRBD1 or TRBD2 (5 bases each). The CDR3 has 15 amino acids. Germline V lookup: CDR1 MGHRA, CDR2 YSYEKL. Trimming cost V 3 bases and J 3 bases, with 13 bases left between them. This chain's CDR3 is CASSQVGVLTDTQYF. The CDR3 region has the DNA TGCGCCAGCAGCCAGGTGGGGGTCTTGACAGATACGCAGTATTTT.

This clonotype has only a few counts. V gene TRBV2 combines with J gene TRBJ1-6; D is uncertain. Germline V CDR1 and CDR2: SNHLY, FYNNEI. The CDR3 totals 13 residues. Deletions cut 4 bases from V and 7 bases from J, with 8 bases between. In DNA form, the CDR3 reads TGTGCCAGCAGTGTGGCAGGAAATTCACCCCTCCACTTT. Encoded protein: CASSVAGNSPLHF. Using reference TRBV2 and TRBJ1-6 for the parts outside the CDR3, the full variable domain is EPEVTQTPSHQVTQMGQEVILRCVPISNHLYFYWYRQILGQKVEFLVSFYNNEISEKSEIFDDQFSVERPDGSNFTLKIRSTKLEDSAMYFCASSVAGNSPLHFGNGTRLTVT.

With respect to this clonotype: A read error may account for a junction end that differs from germline. The V call is TRBV14, the J call TRBJ2-5, with TRBD2 matching 7 bases. The CDR3 covers 16 residues. Germline values: CDR1 SGHDN, CDR2 FVKESK. The CDR3 nucleotides read TGTGCCAGCGGCCAATACTCGTGGAGGGAGGGAGAGACCCAGTACTTC. Protein product: CASGQYSWREGETQYF.

This sequence joins TRBV7-3 and TRBJ1-2; D ambiguous. The CDR3 consists of 12 residues. The V gene's germline CDR1 is SGHTA and CDR2 FQGTGA. V lost 5 bases to trimming and J lost 6 bases, with 10 bases between them. CDR3 DNA: TGTGCCAGCAGCGCTGTAGGTGATGGCTACACCTTC. Translating it yields CASSAVGDGYTF.

The chain joins TRBV7-2 to TRBJ2-1, with a tentative D call TRBD2 (7 bases). Germline V gives CDR1 SGHTA, CDR2 FQGNSA. The CDR3 runs 16 residues. Trimming left V 2 bases short and J 8 bases short, with 19 bases between. CDR3 residues: CASSLRGGDGRDEQFF. In DNA, the CDR3 is TGTGCCAGCAGCTTAAGGGGGGGGGACGGGAGAGATGAGCAGTTCTTC.

The gene calls are TRBV20-1 and TRBJ2-1; 7 nucleotides agree with TRBD1. The germline V gene encodes CDR1 DFQATT and CDR2 SNEGSKA (reference sequence). V trimming: 5 bases; J trimming: 6 bases; junction bases outside the gene matches: 10. The CDR3 has 14 residues. CDR3: CSAWGQLRANEQFF. The CDR3 DNA is TGCAGTGCTTGGGGACAGCTGAGGGCCAATGAGCAGTTCTTC.

V and J are TRBV20-1 and TRBJ2-7; D remains unclear. In germline, CDR1 is DFQATT, CDR2 SNEGSKA (reference sequence). The CDR3 has 13 amino acids. CDR3: CSHIMGSSYEQYF. For the CDR3, the DNA is TGCAGCCATATAATGGGCAGCTCCTACGAGCAGTACTTC.

The chain is built from TRBV20-1 and TRBJ2-5; TRBD2 matches at 14 bases. The V and J ends lost 0 bases and 5 bases, in that order; junction bases with no gene match: 11. CDR3 size: 18 residues. The germline gives CDR1 DFQATT, CDR2 SNEGSKA (reference sequence). CDR3 DNA: TGCAGTGCTAGAGATCCCGGACTAGCGGGAGGTCGTCGGGAGACCCAGTACTTC. Protein product: CSARDPGLAGGRRETQYF.

The chain recombines TRBV7-9 with TRBJ2-7; TRBD2 matches 8 bases. Germline V gene data show CDR1 as SEHNR and CDR2 as FQNEAQ (reference sequence). J was trimmed by 2 bases and V by 5 bases; bases with no gene match: 5. The length of the CDR3 is 14 residues. The CDR3 reads CASSLSGMAYEQYF. The DNA for the CDR3 is TGTGCCAGCAGCCTTAGCGGGATGGCCTACGAGCAGTACTTC.

The chain joins TRBV6-6 to TRBJ2-1; 11 bases agree with TRBD1. J was trimmed by 7 bases and V by 5 bases; bases with no gene match: 7. CDR3 length: 15 amino acids. The germline V gene encodes CDR1 MNHNY and CDR2 SVGAGI (reference sequence). The DNA for the CDR3 is TGTGCCAGCAGTCAAACCGGGACAGGGGGGAATGAGCAGTTCTTC. It codes for CASSQTGTGGNEQFF.

V and J are TRBV18 and TRBJ2-7; a weak D match, TRBD1 (5 bases). The CDR3 covers 13 residues. Germline values: CDR1 KGHSH, CDR2 LQKENI. V lost 3 bases and J lost 6, with 12 bases in between. Here the CDR3 DNA reads TGTGCCAGCTCACCGGACACGATTCGCGAGCAGTACTTC. As protein: CASSPDTIREQYF.

The table lists this clonotype with a few counts. The chain has TRBV4-1 and TRBJ2-5; D is perhaps TRBD2 (6 bases). In germline, CDR1 is MGHRA, CDR2 YSYEKL. Trimming left V 1 base short and J 2 bases short, with 20 bases between. There are 18 residues in the CDR3. The DNA of the CDR3 is TGCGCCAGCAGCCAAGCCTCCGGGACCGGGACTCCACAAGAGACCCAGTACTTC. This translates into CASSQASGTGTPQETQYF.

The chain employs TRBV29-1 and TRBJ1-2; D remains ambiguous. Germline loops: CDR1 SQVTM, CDR2 ANQGSEA. There are 14 residues in the CDR3. V lost 5 bases and J lost 2, with 15 bases in between. The CDR3 DNA reads as TGCAGCGTTCGGGCCCCGCACCCCAACTATGGCTACACCTTC. This sequence encodes CSVRAPHPNYGYTF.

This clonotype appeared once. The rearrangement links TRBV5-5 to TRBJ2-1; D uncertain. Germline V gene data show CDR1 as SGHKS and CDR2 as YYEKEE (reference sequence). V was trimmed by 4 bases and J by 8 bases, leaving 7 bases between them. The CDR3 is 11 residues long. The CDR3 protein is CASSVVDEQFF. For the CDR3, the DNA is TGTGCCAGCAGCGTGGTTGATGAGCAGTTCTTC.

This clonotype was recorded many times. This chain joins TRBV4-3 and TRBJ2-7; 8 bases match TRBD2. V lost 1 base, J lost 6 bases, and 5 bases stayed unmatched. CDR1 is LGHNA, CDR2 YSLEER, per germline. The CDR3 runs to 14 residues. CDR3 bases: TGCGCCAGCAGCCAAGGAGCGGGAGAGGGCGAGCAGTACTTC. Translating gives CASSQGAGEGEQYF.

This clonotype was detected a few times. The V and J genes are TRBV15 and TRBJ1-5; maybe TRBD1 (5 bases). The CDR3 loop spans 16 amino acids. V lost 1 base, J lost 4 bases, and 14 bases lay in between. CDR1 is LNHNV and CDR2 is YYDKDF in the germline V gene (reference sequence). CDR3 in amino acids: CATSRAAGVLNQPQHF. The CDR3 nucleotides are TGTGCCACCAGCAGAGCCGCGGGGGTTCTGAATCAGCCCCAGCATTTT.

A few counts support this clonotype. The V gene is TRBV12-3 or TRBV12-4, the J gene TRBJ2-5; TRBD1 matches at 9 bases. There are 15 residues in the CDR3. The J segment lost 5 bases and the V segment lost 1 base, leaving 5 bases of the junction unmatched. CDR3 bases: TGTGCCAGCAGTTTAGGGGACAGGGCTTGGGAGACCCAGTACTTC. This encodes CASSLGDRAWETQYF.

This clonotype was counted between two and nine times. The rearrangement links TRBV7-9 to TRBJ2-7; 9 bases line up with TRBD1. From germline, CDR1 is SEHNR and CDR2 FQNEAQ (reference sequence). The ends lost 4 bases at V and 5 bases at J; junction bases unmatched: 6. There are 14 residues in the CDR3. The CDR3, as DNA: TGTGCCAGCAGCTCCGGGACAGGGTTCCACGAGCAGTACTTC. It is translated as CASSSGTGFHEQYF.

In regard to this clonotype: Relative to the germline gene, one junction end is altered; a read error may explain this. The chain employs TRBV20-1 and TRBJ2-1; TRBD2 might be the D (7 bases). Germline CDR1 reads DFQATT; CDR2 reads SNEGSKA (reference sequence). CDR3 length: 14 amino acids. The CDR3 DNA reads TGCAGTGCTCGGTGGGGGGGCGGATACAATGGGCAGTTCTTC. Its translation: CSARWGGGYNGQFF.